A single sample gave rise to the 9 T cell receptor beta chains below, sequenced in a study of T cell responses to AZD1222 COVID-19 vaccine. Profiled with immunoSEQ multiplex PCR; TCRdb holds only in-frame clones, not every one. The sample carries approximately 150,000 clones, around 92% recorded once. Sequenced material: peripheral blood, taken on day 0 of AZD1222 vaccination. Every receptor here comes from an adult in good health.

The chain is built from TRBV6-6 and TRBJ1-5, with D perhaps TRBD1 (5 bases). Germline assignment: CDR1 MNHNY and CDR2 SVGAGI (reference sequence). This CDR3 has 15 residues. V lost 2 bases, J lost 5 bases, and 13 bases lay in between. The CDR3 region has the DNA TGTGCCAGCAGTTACCAGGGACTCCCACATCAGCCCCAGCATTTT. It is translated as CASSYQGLPHQPQHF.

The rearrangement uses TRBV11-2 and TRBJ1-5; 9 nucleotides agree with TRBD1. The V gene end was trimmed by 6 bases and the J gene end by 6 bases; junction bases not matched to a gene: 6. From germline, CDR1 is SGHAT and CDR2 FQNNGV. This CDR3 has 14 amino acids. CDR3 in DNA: TGTGCCAGCAGTCTAACAGGGGGCGGTCAGCCCCAGCATTTT. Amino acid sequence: CASSLTGGGQPQHF.

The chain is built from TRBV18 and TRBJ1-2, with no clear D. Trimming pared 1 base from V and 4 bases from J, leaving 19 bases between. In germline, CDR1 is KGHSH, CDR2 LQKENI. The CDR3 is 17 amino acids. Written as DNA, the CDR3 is TGTGCCAGCTCACCACAGGGTGATTCGGGGTACAGCTATGGCTACACCTTC. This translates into CASSPQGDSGYSYGYTF.

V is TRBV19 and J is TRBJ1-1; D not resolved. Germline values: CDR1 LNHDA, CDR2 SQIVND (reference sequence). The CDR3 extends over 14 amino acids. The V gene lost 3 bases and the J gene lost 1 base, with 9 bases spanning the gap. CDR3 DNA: TGTGCCAGTAGTATTCGGGCGGAGAACACTGAAGCTTTCTTT. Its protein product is CASSIRAENTEAFF. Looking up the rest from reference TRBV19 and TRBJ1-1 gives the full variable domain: DGGITQSPKYLFRKEGQNVTLSCEQNLNHDAMYWYRQDPGQGLRLIYYSQIVNDFQKGDIAEGYSVSREKKESFPLTVTSAQKNPTAFYLCASSIRAENTEAFFGQGTRLTVV.

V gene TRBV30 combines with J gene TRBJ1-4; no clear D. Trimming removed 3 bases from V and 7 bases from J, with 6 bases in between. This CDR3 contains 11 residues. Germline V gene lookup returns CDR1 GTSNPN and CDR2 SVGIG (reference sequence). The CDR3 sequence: CAWSPSEKLFF. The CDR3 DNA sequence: TGTGCCTGGAGCCCATCTGAAAAACTGTTTTTT.

CDR3 sequence reads: CATSRDGVLTQYF. The CDR3 DNA sequence: TGTGCCACCAGCAGAGATGGGGTTTTGACCCAGTACTTC. The rearrangement links TRBV15 to TRBJ2-5; D ambiguous. Trimming removed 0 bases from V and 7 bases from J, with 9 bases in between. Germline values: CDR1 LNHNV, CDR2 YYDKDF (reference sequence). This CDR3 has 13 residues.

CDR3 in amino acids: CASSFGLAGVQETQYF. CDR3 in DNA: TGCGCCAGCAGCTTCGGACTAGCGGGGGTCCAAGAGACCCAGTACTTC. The rearrangement joins TRBV4-1 to TRBJ2-5; TRBD2 agrees at 13 bases. CDR1 is MGHRA and CDR2 is YSYEKL in the germline V gene. The CDR3 has 16 residues. Unmatched junction bases numbered 4, after V lost 5 bases and J lost 1 base.

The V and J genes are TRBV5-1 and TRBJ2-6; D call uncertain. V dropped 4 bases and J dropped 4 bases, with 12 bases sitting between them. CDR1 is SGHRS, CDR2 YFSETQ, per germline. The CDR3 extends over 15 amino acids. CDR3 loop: CASSLNGDGANVLTF. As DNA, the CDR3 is TGCGCCAGCAGCCTCAACGGAGACGGGGCCAACGTCCTGACTTTC.

The CDR3 nucleotides are TGTGCCGGATATGTCGGGGAAAGTTCCTATGGCTACACCTTC. Translation: CAGYVGESSYGYTF. The rearrangement links TRBV30 to TRBJ1-2; D is unclear. Germline V lookup: CDR1 GTSNPN, CDR2 SVGIG (reference sequence). Trimming shortened V by 8 bases and J by 4 bases, and 20 bases separated the two germline ends. The CDR3 extends over 14 amino acids.